This T cell receptor (beta chain) comes out of a study of read filtering for tumor transcriptome and immune sequencing (dated by TCRdb to 2018 to 2021). About the full investigation: Of the patients in the cohort, more than 16 were male and 14 to 15 were female, and their mean age was about 69 years, with a range of about 45 to 90. By revised international staging, under 10 patients were R-ISS I, about 17 were R-ISS II and 6 or 7 were R-ISS III. Whole-transcriptome libraries were prepared with the TruSeq RNA Access Library Prep Kit after DNase treatment. Per sample, about 4.05 to 10.27 million TCR-region mapped reads were obtained with IR-seq, compared with only about 80 to 1,400 with RNA-seq. The study compared TCR repertoires from targeted immune repertoire sequencing and bulk whole-transcriptome sequencing run on the same bone marrow samples. A main aim was a read-filtering strategy for immune repertoire data, specifically whether clonotypes supported by a single read should be removed. The investigation overall reported the following: In IR-seq, single-read clonotypes were approximately 80% of clonotypes but approximately 3.5% of total reads; in RNA-seq they were about 68% of clonotypes and roughly 45% of reads. The sorted CD138-negative fraction was composed of a mixed bone marrow immune population rather than of purified T cells. Compared with RNA-seq, IR-seq captured clonotypes at much greater depth and more reliably, and a smaller IR-seq throughput was enough to identify most of the shared clonotypes. When single-read clonotypes were removed, the proportions of shared clonotypes in IR-seq and RNA-seq correlated more strongly.

Each patient had bone marrow sampled at the time of active disease. Isolation of bone marrow mononuclear cells was performed by Ficoll-Hypaque density gradient centrifugation. To remove myeloma plasma cells, the cells were labeled with CD138 magnetic microbeads on a MACS separator, and CD138-negative cells were then collected by negative selection. Flow cytometry with CD138 antibodies on an Attune NxT was used to check how pure the isolated cells were. TRIzol reagent was used to extract total RNA, which was then quantified with a NanoDrop spectrophotometer. For each patient, the CD138-negative bone marrow sample underwent paired RNA-seq and IR-seq. Germline trimming amounts to 4 bases on V and 5 bases on J, with 6 as the count of junction bases outside the gene matches. Based on the germline V gene, the CDR1 and CDR2 sequences are SQVTM and ANQGSEA. The CDR3 holds 13 amino acids from the cysteine to the phenylalanine. The DNA shown is the 39-base CDR3, in frame from base 1.

Starting from around 420 ng RNA, TCR libraries were constructed with the Immunoverse kit using molecular barcoded adaptors that cover the alpha/delta and beta/gamma chains. The same RNA used for transcriptome sequencing was used for TCR library preparation. TCR libraries were sequenced on an Illumina HiSeq 4000 with 2 x 150 cycles. On the authors' methods: MiXCR aligned TCR reads to human V, D, J and C references and assembled the aligned reads into CDR3 clonotypes, with quality filtering and error correction included. The tcR package in R was used to analyze clonotype counts and gene usage diversity. Raw mapping reads were checked after the RNA-seq reads had been mapped by STAR aligner version 2.5.3a onto the human GRCh37 genome. To test how sequencing depth affected the clonotypes detected, IR-seq fastq files were randomly downsampled with Seqtk 1.3. TCRdb cleaned the public reads at Q25 with fastp, built clones with MiXCR and kept in-frame beta chains. When rows share a CDR3 protein, they turn into one entry using the most common DNA and genes. The V and J calls follow TCRdb's processing rather than the paper's. The sample records around 130,000 distinct CDR3 sequences, over 10% of which are singletons. The leading ten clones occupy 11% of the sample.

This clonotype was observed many times. The specificity of this receptor is unknown. No base quality information exists; no much larger clone differs at one position. Recombination joined TRBV29-1 with TRBJ1-1, with 8 bases matching TRBD1. Sequencing was carried out using a population of CD138-negative cells sorted from bone marrow. The sample's cell subset or site label, in plain terms: bone marrow mononuclear cells depleted of CD138+ plasma/myeloma cells by negative magnetic selection. The TCR sequence derives from a donor aged 40 or older with multiple myeloma. Here is the DNA: TGCAGCGTTGTCAATACAGGGGGAACTGAAGCTTTCTTT. This encodes CSVVNTGGTEAFF.